The next 5 T cell receptor beta chains were all read from a single sample in a study of blood T cell repertoires in COVID-19 (dated by TCRdb to about 2020). Receptors were amplified or captured by the immunoSEQ multiplex PCR assay. Entries here come from immuneACCESS through TCRdb and include only in-frame sequences with V and J called. Some clones fail to appear in such tables; in the studies checked, an unresolved V gene covers under half of the shortfall, and the cause of the remainder is unknown. The sample yields around 77,000 clones; less than 95% were counted once. Roughly 5% of the sample is in the top ten clones. The sample comprised peripheral blood. All receptors come from a woman in her sixties with active COVID-19.

This chain joins TRBV9 and TRBJ1-2; D uncertain. Germline CDR1 SGDLS, CDR2 YYNGEE. The CDR3 has 14 residues. Trimming pared 0 bases from V and 4 bases from J, leaving 10 bases between. DNA of the CDR3: TGTGCCAGCAGCGTAGTTGAGGGTACCTATGGCTACACCTTC. Amino acids: CASSVVEGTYGYTF.

This chain joins TRBV21-1 and TRBJ1-5. TRBV21-1 is annotated as a pseudogene. The CDR3 is 11 residues long. CDR3 region: CASLGGQPQHF. The CDR3 DNA reads TGTGCCAGCTTAGGAGGCCAGCCCCAGCATTTT.

The chain employs TRBV4-2 and TRBJ1-6; 8 nucleotides line up with TRBD1. Germline trimming cut 3 bases from V and 10 bases from J; bases unmatched to any gene: 11. This CDR3 is 16 amino acids long. CDR1 and CDR2 (germline): LGHNA, YNFKEQ. The CDR3, as DNA: TGTGCCAGCAGCCAGGCCGAGGACAGGGTAAAGTCACCCCTCCACTTT. Residues: CASSQAEDRVKSPLHF.

This clone was recorded many times. The V gene is TRBV5-4, the J gene TRBJ2-2, with D unclear. The CDR3 has 13 amino acids. CDR1 SGHNT and CDR2 YYREEE come from the germline V gene (reference sequence). Trimming pared 5 bases from V and 1 base from J, leaving 6 bases between. The CDR3 DNA follows: TGTGCCAGCAGAGACAAGAACACCGGGGAGCTGTTTTTT. It codes for CASRDKNTGELFF.

CDR3: CASSLLLLAADNEQFF. CDR3 bases: TGCGCCAGCAGCCTCCTCCTACTAGCGGCAGACAATGAGCAGTTCTTC. J is TRBJ2-1 and V is TRBV4-1; 8 nucleotides match TRBD2. Germline-derived CDR1 and CDR2 are MGHRA and YSYEKL. The CDR3 extends over 16 amino acids. Trimming at V came to 4 bases and at J to 5 bases, leaving 10 bases not matched to a gene.